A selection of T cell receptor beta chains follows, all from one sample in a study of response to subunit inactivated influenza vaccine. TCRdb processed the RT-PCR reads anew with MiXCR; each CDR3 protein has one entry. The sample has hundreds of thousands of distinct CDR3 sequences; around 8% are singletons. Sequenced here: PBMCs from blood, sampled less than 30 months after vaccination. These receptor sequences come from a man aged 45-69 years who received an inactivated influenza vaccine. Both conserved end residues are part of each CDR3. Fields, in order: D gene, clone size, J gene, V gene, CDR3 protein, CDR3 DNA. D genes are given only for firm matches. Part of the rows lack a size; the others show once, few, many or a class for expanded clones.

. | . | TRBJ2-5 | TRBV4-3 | CASSQDRWGETQYF | TGCGCCAGCAGCCAAGATCGATGGGGGGAGACCCAGTACTTC
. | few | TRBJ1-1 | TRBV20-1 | CSARLADLMNTEAFF | TGCAGTGCTAGACTGGCAGACCTTATGAACACTGAAGCTTTCTTT
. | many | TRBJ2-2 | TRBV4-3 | CASSQESGYTGELFF | TGCGCCAGCAGCCAAGAGTCGGGGTACACCGGGGAGCTGTTTTTT
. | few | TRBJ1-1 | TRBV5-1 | CASSLEYGHTEAFF | TGCGCCAGCAGCTTGGAATATGGGCACACTGAAGCTTTCTTT
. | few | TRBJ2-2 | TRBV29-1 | CSVMVAGELFF | TGCAGCGTCATGGTCGCCGGGGAGCTGTTTTTT
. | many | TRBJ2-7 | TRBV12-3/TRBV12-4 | CASSLLGRGLSEQYF | TGTGCCAGCAGTTTACTCGGCAGGGGTTTATCCGAGCAGTACTTC
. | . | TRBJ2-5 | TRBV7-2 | CASSPQGHLFGTQYF | TGTGCCAGCAGCCCGCAGGGACACCTATTTGGGACCCAGTACTTC
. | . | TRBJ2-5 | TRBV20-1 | CSALGGQIQETQYF | TGCAGTGCTTTAGGTGGGCAGATTCAAGAGACCCAGTACTTC
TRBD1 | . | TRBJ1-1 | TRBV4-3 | CASSQVAGGLTEAFF | TGCGCCAGCAGCCAAGTCGCAGGGGGCTTGACTGAAGCTTTCTTT
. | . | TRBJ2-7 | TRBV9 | CASSVDLGHEQYF | TGTGCCAGCAGCGTCGACCTGGGGCACGAGCAGTACTTC
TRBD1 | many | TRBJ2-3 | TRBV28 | CASSPLGQGADTQYF | TGTGCCAGCAGCCCCCTGGGACAGGGGGCAGATACGCAGTATTTT
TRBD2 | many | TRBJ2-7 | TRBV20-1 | CSALSSGRANEQYF | TGCAGTGCCCTGTCTAGCGGGAGGGCCAACGAGCAGTACTTC
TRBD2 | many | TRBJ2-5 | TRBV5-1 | CASSSTGTTPQETQYF | TGCGCCAGCAGCTCGACCGGGACTACGCCACAAGAGACCCAGTACTTC
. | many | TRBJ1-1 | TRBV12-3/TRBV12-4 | CASSLMVVNTEAFF | TGTGCCAGCAGTTTAATGGTAGTGAACACTGAAGCTTTCTTT
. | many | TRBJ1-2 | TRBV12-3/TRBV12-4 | CASSLGSGPENYGYTF | TGTGCCAGCAGTTTGGGCTCGGGCCCCGAAAACTATGGCTACACCTTC
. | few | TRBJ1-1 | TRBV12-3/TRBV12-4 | CASSFPGRNTEAFF | TGTGCCAGCAGTTTTCCGGGCCGGAACACTGAAGCTTTCTTT
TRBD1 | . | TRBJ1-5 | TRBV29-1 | CSVGQGAGYNQPQHF | TGCAGCGTTGGGCAGGGGGCGGGGTATAATCAGCCCCAGCATTTT
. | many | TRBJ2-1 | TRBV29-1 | CSVDNNEQFF | TGCAGCGTCGATAACAATGAGCAGTTCTTC
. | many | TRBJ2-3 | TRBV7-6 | CASSPRSGSSTDTQYF | TGTGCCAGCAGCCCCCGCTCTGGTAGCAGCACAGATACGCAGTATTTT
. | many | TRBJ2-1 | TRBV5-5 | CASSLDSGDYNEQFF | TGTGCCAGCAGCTTGGATAGCGGTGATTACAATGAGCAGTTCTTC
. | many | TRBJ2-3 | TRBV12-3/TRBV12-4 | CASSPYSTDTQYF | TGTGCCAGCAGCCCCTACTCCACAGATACGCAGTATTTT
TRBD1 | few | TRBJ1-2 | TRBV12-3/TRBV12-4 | CASSPRTGRGYTF | TGTGCCAGCAGTCCTCGGACAGGGAGGGGCTACACCTTC
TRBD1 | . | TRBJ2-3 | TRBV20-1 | CSARRGQEDTQYF | TGCAGTGCTAGAAGGGGGCAGGAAGATACGCAGTATTTT
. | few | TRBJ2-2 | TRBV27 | CASSLISGELFF | TGTGCCAGCAGTTTGATATCCGGGGAGCTGTTTTTT
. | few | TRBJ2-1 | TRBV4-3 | CASSQAHPKGGGNNEQFF | TGCGCCAGCAGCCAAGCCCACCCTAAGGGCGGAGGGAACAATGAGCAGTTCTTC
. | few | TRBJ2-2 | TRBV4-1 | CASSQVGQKNTGELFF | TGCGCCAGCAGCCAAGTCGGACAGAAGAACACCGGGGAGCTGTTTTTT
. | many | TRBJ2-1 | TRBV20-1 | CSAPGRGTDEQFF | TGCAGTGCCCCCGGACGAGGGACCGATGAGCAGTTCTTC
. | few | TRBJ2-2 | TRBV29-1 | CSVLTGNTGELFF | TGCAGCGTTTTAACGGGGAACACCGGGGAGCTGTTTTTT
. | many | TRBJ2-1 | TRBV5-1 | CASSSGLDNEQFF | TGCGCCAGCAGCTCGGGACTGGACAATGAGCAGTTCTTC
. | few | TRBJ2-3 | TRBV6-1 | CASSGSYSTDTQYF | TGTGCCAGCAGTGGGAGCTATAGCACAGATACGCAGTATTTT